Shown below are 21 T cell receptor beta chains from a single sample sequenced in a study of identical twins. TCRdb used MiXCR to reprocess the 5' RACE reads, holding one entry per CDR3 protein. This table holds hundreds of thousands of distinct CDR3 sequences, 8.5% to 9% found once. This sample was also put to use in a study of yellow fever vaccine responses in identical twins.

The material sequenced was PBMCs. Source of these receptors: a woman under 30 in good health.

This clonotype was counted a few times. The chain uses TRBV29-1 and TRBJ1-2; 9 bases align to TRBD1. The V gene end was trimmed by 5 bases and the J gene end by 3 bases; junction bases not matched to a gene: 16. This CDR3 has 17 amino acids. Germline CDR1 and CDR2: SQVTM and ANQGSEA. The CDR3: CSVKGGTGPSDYYGYTF. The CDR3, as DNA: TGCAGCGTTAAGGGAGGGACAGGGCCTTCTGACTACTATGGCTACACCTTC.

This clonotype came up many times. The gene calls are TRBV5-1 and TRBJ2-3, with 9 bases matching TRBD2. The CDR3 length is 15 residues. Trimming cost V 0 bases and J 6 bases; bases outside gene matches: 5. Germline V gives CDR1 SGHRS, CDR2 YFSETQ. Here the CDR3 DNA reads TGCGCCAGCAGCTTGGTTGCGGGAGGGGAGGATACGCAGTATTTT. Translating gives CASSLVAGGEDTQYF.

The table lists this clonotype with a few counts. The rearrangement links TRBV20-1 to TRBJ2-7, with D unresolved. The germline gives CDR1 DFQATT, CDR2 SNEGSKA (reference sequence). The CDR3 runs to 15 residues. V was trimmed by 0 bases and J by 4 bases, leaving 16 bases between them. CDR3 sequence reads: CSARDRIAPIYEQYF. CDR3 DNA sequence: TGCAGTGCTAGAGATCGAATAGCTCCCATATACGAGCAGTACTTC.

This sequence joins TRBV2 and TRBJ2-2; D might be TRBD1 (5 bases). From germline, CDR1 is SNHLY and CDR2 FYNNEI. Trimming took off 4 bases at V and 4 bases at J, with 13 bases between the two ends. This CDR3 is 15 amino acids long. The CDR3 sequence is CASSVTGSGTGELFF. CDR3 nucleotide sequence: TGTGCCAGCAGTGTCACAGGCTCGGGCACCGGGGAGCTGTTTTTT.

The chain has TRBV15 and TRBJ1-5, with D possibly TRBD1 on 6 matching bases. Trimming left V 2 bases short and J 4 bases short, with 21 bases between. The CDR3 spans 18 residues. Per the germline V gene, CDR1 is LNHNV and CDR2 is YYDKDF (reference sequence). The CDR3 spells CATSRRVSSGTPNQPQHF. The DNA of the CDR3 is TGTGCCACCAGCAGAAGAGTCTCTAGCGGGACACCAAATCAGCCCCAGCATTTT.

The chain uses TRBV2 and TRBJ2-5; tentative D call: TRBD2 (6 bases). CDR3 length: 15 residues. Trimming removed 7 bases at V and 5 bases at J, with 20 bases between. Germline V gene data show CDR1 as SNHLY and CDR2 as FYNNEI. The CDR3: CASTASALTGETQYF. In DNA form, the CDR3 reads TGTGCCAGCACGGCTAGCGCTTTGACTGGGGAGACCCAGTACTTC.

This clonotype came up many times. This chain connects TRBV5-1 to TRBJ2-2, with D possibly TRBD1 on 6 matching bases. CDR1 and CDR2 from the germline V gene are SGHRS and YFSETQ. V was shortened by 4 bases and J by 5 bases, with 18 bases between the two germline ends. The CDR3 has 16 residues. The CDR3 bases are TGCGCCAGCAGCCTGGAATCAGGGGCTGGAACCGGGGAGCTGTTTTTT. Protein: CASSLESGAGTGELFF.

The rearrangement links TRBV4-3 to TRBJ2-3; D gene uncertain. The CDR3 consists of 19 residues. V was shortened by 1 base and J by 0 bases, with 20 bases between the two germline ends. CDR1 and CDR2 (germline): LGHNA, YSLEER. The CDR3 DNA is TGCGCCAGCAGCCAAGCCCCGGAGCGCAGAATTACTAGCACAGATACGCAGTATTTT. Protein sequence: CASSQAPERRITSTDTQYF.

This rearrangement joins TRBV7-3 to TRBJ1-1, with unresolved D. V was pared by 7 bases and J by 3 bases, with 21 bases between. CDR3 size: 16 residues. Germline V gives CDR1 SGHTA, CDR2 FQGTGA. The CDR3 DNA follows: TGTGCCAGCACCCTAGGGCAAACCACCCGGGACACTGAAGCTTTCTTT. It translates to CASTLGQTTRDTEAFF.

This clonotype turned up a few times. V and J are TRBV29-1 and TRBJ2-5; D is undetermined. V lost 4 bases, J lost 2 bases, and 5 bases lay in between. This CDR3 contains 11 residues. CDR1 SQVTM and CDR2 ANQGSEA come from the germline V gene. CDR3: CSVGLQETQYF. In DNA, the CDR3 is TGCAGCGTTGGGTTACAAGAGACCCAGTACTTC.

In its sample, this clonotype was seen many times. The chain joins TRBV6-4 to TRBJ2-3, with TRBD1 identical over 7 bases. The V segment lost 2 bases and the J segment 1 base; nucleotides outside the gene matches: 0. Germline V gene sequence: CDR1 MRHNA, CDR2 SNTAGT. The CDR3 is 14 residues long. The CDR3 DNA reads TGTGCCAGCAGTGACACAGGGGGCACAGATACGCAGTATTTT. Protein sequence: CASSDTGGTDTQYF.

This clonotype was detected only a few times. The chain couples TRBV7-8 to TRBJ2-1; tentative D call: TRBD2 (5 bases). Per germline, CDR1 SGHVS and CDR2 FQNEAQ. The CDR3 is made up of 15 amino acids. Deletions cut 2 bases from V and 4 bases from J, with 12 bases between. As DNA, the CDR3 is TGTGCCAGCAGCTTACGGCGGGCCTCTTACAATGAGCAGTTCTTC. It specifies CASSLRRASYNEQFF.

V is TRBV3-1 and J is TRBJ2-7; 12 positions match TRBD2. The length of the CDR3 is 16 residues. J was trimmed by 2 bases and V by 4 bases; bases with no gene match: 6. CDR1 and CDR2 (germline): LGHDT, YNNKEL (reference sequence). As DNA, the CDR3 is TGTGCCAGCAGCCTTGGACTAGCGGGGCAAACCTACGAGCAGTACTTC. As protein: CASSLGLAGQTYEQYF.

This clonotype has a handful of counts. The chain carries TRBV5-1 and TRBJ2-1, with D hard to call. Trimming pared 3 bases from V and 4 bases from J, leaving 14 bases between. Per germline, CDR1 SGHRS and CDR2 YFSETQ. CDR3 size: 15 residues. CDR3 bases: TGCGCCAGCAGCTCCCCGGCTAGTCAATACAATGAGCAGTTCTTC. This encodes CASSSPASQYNEQFF.

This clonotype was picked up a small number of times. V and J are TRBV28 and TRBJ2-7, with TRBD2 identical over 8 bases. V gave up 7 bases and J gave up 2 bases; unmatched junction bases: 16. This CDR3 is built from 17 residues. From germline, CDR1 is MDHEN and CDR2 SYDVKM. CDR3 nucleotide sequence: TGTGCCAGCACCACCTTGGGCAGCGGGGGACCCACCTACGAGCAGTACTTC. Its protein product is CASTTLGSGGPTYEQYF.

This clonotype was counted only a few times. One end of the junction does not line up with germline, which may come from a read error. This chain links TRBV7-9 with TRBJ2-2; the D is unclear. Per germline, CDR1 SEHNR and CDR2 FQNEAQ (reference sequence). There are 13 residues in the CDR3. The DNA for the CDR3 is TGTGCCAGCAGCTTAACGAAAACCGGGGAGCTGTTTTTT. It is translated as CASSLTKTGELFF.

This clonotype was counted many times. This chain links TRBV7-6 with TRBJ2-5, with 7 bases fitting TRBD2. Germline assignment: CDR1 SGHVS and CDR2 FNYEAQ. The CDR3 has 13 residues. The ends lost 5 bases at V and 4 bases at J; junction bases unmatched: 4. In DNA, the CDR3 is TGTGCCAGCAGCGGGGACTATGGAGAGACCCAGTACTTC. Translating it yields CASSGDYGETQYF.

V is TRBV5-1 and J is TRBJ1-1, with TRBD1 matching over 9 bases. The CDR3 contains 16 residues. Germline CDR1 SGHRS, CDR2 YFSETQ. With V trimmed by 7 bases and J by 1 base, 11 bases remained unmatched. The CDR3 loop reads CASRSPGQGPNTEAFF. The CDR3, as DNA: TGCGCCAGCCGATCTCCGGGACAGGGACCGAACACTGAAGCTTTCTTT.

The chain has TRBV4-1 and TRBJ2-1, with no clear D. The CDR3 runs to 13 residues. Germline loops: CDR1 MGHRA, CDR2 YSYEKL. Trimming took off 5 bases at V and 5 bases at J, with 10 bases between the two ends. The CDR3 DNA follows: TGCGCCAGCAGCTTACAGACTCACAATGAGCAGTTCTTC. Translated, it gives CASSLQTHNEQFF.

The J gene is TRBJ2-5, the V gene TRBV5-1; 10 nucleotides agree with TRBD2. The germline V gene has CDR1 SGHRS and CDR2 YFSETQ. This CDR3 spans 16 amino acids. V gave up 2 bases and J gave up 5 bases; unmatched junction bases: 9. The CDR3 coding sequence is TGCGCCAGCAGCTTATTCCTAGCGGGAGCGGAGGAGACCCAGTACTTC. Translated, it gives CASSLFLAGAEETQYF.

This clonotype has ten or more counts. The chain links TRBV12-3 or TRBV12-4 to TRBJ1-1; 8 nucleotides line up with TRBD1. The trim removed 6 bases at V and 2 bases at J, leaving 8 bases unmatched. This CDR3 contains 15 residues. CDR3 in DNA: TGTGCCAGCAGCCCGACAGGGGTGATCAACACTGAAGCTTTCTTT. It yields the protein CASSPTGVINTEAFF.